This T cell receptor beta chain was recovered during a study of OX40 agonist ivuxolimab in advanced cancers. Overall study findings and caveats: Some nonresponders additionally presented with little normalized T-cell clonal expansion. On average, a greater number of expanded clones characterised CD8+ T cells relative to CD4+. At 0.1 to 3.0 mg/kg, CD4+ and CD8+ blood T cells expanded clonally by week 6.

The repertoire was sequenced with immunoSEQ multiplex PCR; TCRdb's copy has only in-frame clones and lacks some. Among tens of thousands of clones listed, about 90% were seen once. In regard to this clone: Its antigen is unknown.

Germline loops: CDR1 SGHNT, CDR2 YYREEE (reference sequence). V lost 5 bases to trimming and J lost 4 bases; unmatched junction nucleotides: 5. This CDR3 is 13 amino acids long. The TCR originated in an adult with an advanced solid tumor such as melanoma, head and neck, liver or kidney cancer. The rearrangement links TRBV5-4 to TRBJ1-2; 7 positions match TRBD1. The material sequenced was CD4+ or CD8+ T cells sorted from blood, taken in a trial of the OX40 agonist ivuxolimab. This chain's CDR3 is CASSDRVAYGYTF. In nucleotides, the CDR3 is TGTGCCAGCAGTGACAGGGTCGCCTATGGCTACACCTTC.